Reported below is one T cell receptor beta chain. The data stem from a study of CD8 T cells in Susac syndrome. RNA amounts of 0.5 to 1 ug underwent reverse transcription with random hexamers. Via MiXCR, TCRdb re-called the immunoSEQ multiplex PCR reads, giving one row per CDR3 protein. Of 150,000 to 200,000 distinct CDR3 sequences in the sample, 90% to 95% are singletons; the top ten hold around 0.085%. Bulk CD8+ and CD4+ cells came from magnetic negative isolation; CD8+ TEMRA by FACS. From germline, CDR1 is SQVTM and CDR2 ANQGSEA. The ends were cut back, 4 bases at V and 0 bases at J, with 7 bases in the middle. The CDR3 is 13 amino acids.

The chain couples TRBV29-1 to TRBJ1-5, with D maybe TRBD1 (5 bases). The source material was CD4+ T cells from PBMCs. The receptor was derived from a human donor with multiple sclerosis. This chain's CDR3 is CSVGQYSNQPQHF. In nucleotides, the CDR3 is TGCAGCGTTGGACAGTATAGCAATCAGCCCCAGCATTTT.